These T cell receptor beta chains were read from a single sample in a study of CD8+ T cells in alopecia areata. Sequenced by immunoSEQ multiplex PCR; TCRdb stores in-frame clones only, minus some. The repertoire consists of about 200,000 clones, with 50% to 70% occurring once and the leading ten covering 0.45%. The sequencing here drew on CD4+ T cells sorted from blood, taken at week 0. Every receptor here comes from a human donor with alopecia areata. Both conserved end residues are part of each CDR3. Fields, in order: D gene, J gene, clone size, V gene, CDR3 protein, CDR3 DNA. The D gene is left open where the match is weak. Clone size is not always given. Where it is, it says once, few, many or a class for expanded clones.

TRBD1 | TRBJ1-2 | - | TRBV9 | CASSTRQGNYGYTF | TGTGCCAGCAGCACCAGACAGGGGAACTATGGCTACACCTTC
- | TRBJ2-3 | few | TRBV7-2 | CASSLTPTSTDTQYF | TGTGCCAGCAGCTTAACCCCTACTAGCACAGATACGCAGTATTTT
TRBD1 | TRBJ2-7 | - | TRBV30 | CACRRTGQTYEQYF | TGTGCCTGTCGCCGGACAGGGCAGACCTACGAGCAGTACTTC
TRBD2 | TRBJ2-1 | once | TRBV5-1 | CASSSPGTSGTPPNEQFF | TGCGCCAGCAGCTCCCCAGGGACTAGCGGGACCCCCCCCAATGAGCAGTTCTTC
- | TRBJ1-1 | - | TRBV6-5 | CATQRGPMNTEAFF | TGTGCCACCCAGAGAGGTCCTATGAACACTGAAGCTTTCTTT
- | TRBJ2-1 | - | TRBV27 | CASSTILTGRSYNEQFF | TGTGCCAGCAGCACCATATTAACAGGTCGCTCATACAATGAGCAGTTCTTC
- | TRBJ2-4 | - | TRBV5-1 | CASSLGLAKNIQYF | TGCGCCAGCAGCTTGGGTCTAGCCAAAAACATTCAGTACTTC
TRBD1 | TRBJ2-7 | once | TRBV5-1 | CASSLGDRAYEQYF | TGCGCCAGCAGCTTGGGGGACAGGGCCTACGAGCAGTACTTC
- | TRBJ1-4 | - | TRBV14 | CASSQDEKLFF | TGTGCCAGCAGCCAAGACGAAAAACTGTTTTTT
- | TRBJ2-7 | - | TRBV29-1 | CSVVGTFDEQYF | TGCAGCGTTGTCGGGACATTCGACGAGCAGTACTTC
- | TRBJ1-2 | - | TRBV29-1 | CSVFSLYGYTF | TGCAGCGTTTTCAGTCTCTATGGCTACACCTTC
TRBD1 | TRBJ2-7 | few | TRBV10-1 | CASSQGDYEQYF | TGCGCCAGCAGCCAGGGGGACTACGAGCAGTACTTC
- | TRBJ1-1 | - | TRBV2 | CASRQITAFF | TGTGCCAGCAGACAGATTACAGCTTTCTTT
- | TRBJ1-3 | - | TRBV4-1 | CASSHPVQTSGNTIYF | TGCGCCAGCAGTCACCCGGTCCAGACCTCTGGAAACACCATATATTTT
- | TRBJ2-2 | - | TRBV5-6 | CASSLTPDLYRTNTGELFF | TGTGCCAGCAGTCTCACCCCTGATCTCTACAGGACGAACACCGGGGAGCTGTTTTTT
TRBD1 | TRBJ2-7 | - | TRBV7-2 | CASSLQGTGVYEQYF | TGTGCCAGCAGCCTCCAGGGGACAGGGGTCTACGAGCAGTACTTC
TRBD2 | TRBJ2-7 | - | TRBV10-3 | CAISASGTYEQYF | TGTGCCATCAGTGCTAGCGGGACCTACGAGCAGTACTTC
- | TRBJ1-4 | - | TRBV29-1 | CSVGVEANEKLFF | TGCAGCGTAGGGGTGGAGGCTAATGAAAAACTGTTTTTT
- | TRBJ2-1 | - | TRBV9 | CASSVGLAEYNEQFF | TGTGCCAGCAGCGTAGGGTTAGCGGAGTACAATGAGCAGTTCTTC
TRBD1 | TRBJ2-1 | few | TRBV29-1 | CSVRRDRSYNEQFF | TGCAGCGTTCGCCGGGACAGATCCTACAATGAGCAGTTCTTC
TRBD1 | TRBJ2-2 | - | TRBV7-8 | CASTNQGATGELFF | TGTGCCAGCACCAACCAGGGGGCCACCGGGGAGCTGTTTTTT
TRBD2 | TRBJ2-6 | - | TRBV4-1 | CASSYNPIAGGGANVLTF | TGCGCCAGCAGCTACAACCCGATAGCGGGAGGAGGGGCCAACGTCCTGACTTTC
- | TRBJ1-2 | - | TRBV30 | CAWSTGGGGSYGYTF | TGTGCCTGGAGTACCGGCGGGGGGGGCTCCTATGGCTACACCTTC
TRBD1 | TRBJ1-1 | once | TRBV11-2 | CASSFDRDTEAFF | TGTGCCAGCAGCTTCGACAGGGACACTGAAGCTTTCTTT
TRBD1 | TRBJ1-2 | - | TRBV19 | CASSLQGRGPYGYTF | TGTGCCAGTAGCCTACAGGGGCGAGGGCCCTATGGCTACACCTTC
- | TRBJ1-2 | - | TRBV30 | CAWSQAIANYGYTF | TGTGCCTGGAGTCAAGCGATAGCTAACTATGGCTACACCTTC
- | TRBJ1-2 | - | TRBV4-1 | CASSQDLVAGYTF | TGCGCCAGCAGCCAAGATCTTGTTGCCGGCTACACCTTC
- | TRBJ2-7 | - | TRBV7-2 | CASKEYAAIEQYF | TGTGCCAGCAAAGAGTACGCGGCGATCGAGCAGTACTTC
- | TRBJ1-6 | - | TRBV30 | CAWSVLAGSSPLHF | TGTGCCTGGAGTGTACTAGCAGGGAGTTCACCCCTCCACTTT
TRBD1 | TRBJ2-1 | - | TRBV7-7 | CASSLGQGYNEQFF | TGTGCCAGCAGCCTGGGACAGGGGTACAATGAGCAGTTCTTC
- | TRBJ1-1 | - | TRBV6-1 | CATITRVPNTEAFF | TGTGCCACAATAACGCGTGTCCCAAACACTGAAGCTTTCTTT
- | TRBJ1-2 | - | TRBV19 | CASSINRVNGYTF | TGTGCCAGTAGTATCAACAGGGTGAATGGCTACACCTTC
- | TRBJ2-2 | - | TRBV6-5 | CASRKDWNTGELFF | TGTGCCAGCAGGAAGGACTGGAACACCGGGGAGCTGTTTTTT
TRBD1 | TRBJ1-5 | - | TRBV27 | CASKSGTAMGQPQHF | TGTGCCAGCAAATCCGGGACAGCCATGGGTCAGCCCCAGCATTTT
- | TRBJ2-1 | many | TRBV7-9 | CASSLDLQGEQFF | TGTGCCAGCAGCTTAGATTTGCAGGGGGAGCAGTTCTTC
TRBD1 | TRBJ1-1 | few | TRBV5-4 | CASSFRFQPTGVNTEAFF | TGTGCCAGCAGCTTCCGATTCCAACCGACAGGGGTGAACACTGAAGCTTTCTTT
- | TRBJ2-1 | - | TRBV7-3 | CASSPKEGGYNEQFF | TGTGCCAGCAGCCCCAAGGAGGGGGGGTACAATGAGCAGTTCTTC
TRBD1 | TRBJ2-3 | - | TRBV29-1 | CSGRTGRMDTQYF | TGCAGCGGTCGGACAGGGCGTATGGATACGCAGTATTTT
- | TRBJ1-2 | few | TRBV28 | CASSEQGRGYTF | TGTGCCAGCAGTGAACAGGGCCGTGGCTACACCTTC
- | TRBJ1-2 | - | TRBV30 | CAWSQGNYGYTF | TGTGCCTGGTCCCAGGGTAACTATGGCTACACCTTC
TRBD1 | TRBJ1-3 | - | TRBV29-1 | CSVGGDSSGNTIYF | TGCAGCGTTGGAGGGGACAGCTCTGGAAACACCATATATTTT
- | TRBJ2-1 | few | TRBV14 | CASSQERRGRAFF | TGTGCCAGCAGCCAGGAGCGAAGGGGGAGAGCGTTCTTC
- | TRBJ2-3 | few | TRBV29-1 | CSVLFYTDTQYF | TGCAGCGTTCTTTTCTACACAGATACGCAGTATTTT